The rows below give T cell receptor beta chains drawn from one sample of a study of spatial heterogeneity in lung cancer. TCRdb used MiXCR to reprocess the 5' RACE reads, holding one entry per CDR3 protein. The sample has some 7,000 distinct CDR3 sequences, around 21% seen once. Sample: PBMCs, taken at surgery. These TCRs come from a female donor with early-stage non-small cell lung cancer. The CDR3 runs from the conserved cysteine through the conserved F or W.

j_call v_call cdr3_aa
TRBJ1-2 TRBV6-5 CASSYSGTGGYTF
TRBJ2-1 TRBV7-9 CASSFLTGGNEQFF
TRBJ1-2 TRBV12-3/TRBV12-4 CASGDRVGGYTF
TRBJ2-1 TRBV7-9 CASSSVSGYNEQFF
TRBJ1-1 TRBV6-6 CASSYEGMDTEAFF
TRBJ2-2 TRBV20-1 CSARAGTNTGELFF
TRBJ2-7 TRBV7-9 CASSPRTGSIYEQYF
TRBJ2-7 TRBV10-2 CASRGRGAYEQYF
TRBJ1-1 TRBV20-1 CSASVTANTEAFF
TRBJ2-7 TRBV3-1 CASSHGTSGNYEQYF
TRBJ1-3 TRBV25-1 CASSELGEGGNTIYF
TRBJ1-3 TRBV28 CASSLPKGAAGNTIYF
TRBJ1-4 TRBV7-9 CASTLSAANEKLFF
TRBJ2-3 TRBV7-8 CASSESDTQYF
TRBJ1-1 TRBV12-3/TRBV12-4 CASSLGPNTEAFF
TRBJ2-2 TRBV5-1 CASSELAGVPGELFF
TRBJ1-4 TRBV7-9 CASSPRGEYEKLFF
TRBJ2-3 TRBV27 CASSPTTTFGDTQYF
TRBJ2-5 TRBV20-1 CSARGYGTSGRETQYF
TRBJ2-5 TRBV5-6 CASGARVGETQYF
TRBJ2-1 TRBV7-9 CASRLGSDPEQFF
TRBJ2-3 TRBV7-9 CASNKKGGNTDTQYF
TRBJ2-1 TRBV9 CASSGAGEVYNEQFF
TRBJ1-1 TRBV29-1 CSVGDRVVPEAFF
TRBJ2-7 TRBV28 CASSWTNDVGEQYF
TRBJ1-5 TRBV28 CASSLSWLSQPQHF
TRBJ2-5 TRBV7-2 CASSAGQGFGETQYF
TRBJ2-1 TRBV20-1 CSASSRTGGNEQFF
TRBJ2-5 TRBV20-1 CSARDTDIETQYF
TRBJ2-3 TRBV3-1 CASSQDFAGVSTDTQYF
TRBJ1-2 TRBV11-2 CASSFRTKGNGYTF
TRBJ2-5 TRBV9 CASSPHAGAQETQYF
TRBJ2-7 TRBV7-2 CASSLTGTSVSYEQYF
TRBJ2-1 TRBV7-2 CASSPGLAYNEQFF
TRBJ2-2 TRBV6-5 CASGGNTGELFF
TRBJ2-3 TRBV5-1 CASREGGPPDTQYF
TRBJ2-6 TRBV5-1 CASSWGQGSGANVLTF
TRBJ2-7 TRBV14 CASSPTGDYEQYF
TRBJ2-2 TRBV2 CASSVGRLSTGELFF
TRBJ1-1 TRBV6-5 CASSRRNTEAFF
TRBJ2-5 TRBV9 CASSVGQETQYF
TRBJ2-2 TRBV5-1 CASSLSGPEAGELFF
TRBJ2-6 TRBV11-2 CASSLEGPALRSGANVLTF
TRBJ2-5 TRBV9 CASSVGSLEETQYF